These 28 T cell receptor beta chains were all obtained from the same sample, sequenced in a study of graft-versus-host responses after intestinal transplantation. The protocol was immunoSEQ multiplex PCR, while the TCRdb copy is restricted to in-frame clones and leaves out a portion. Of 5,500 to 8,500 clones listed, roughly 24% were seen once; the top ten hold more than 4.5%. Sequences were derived from alloreactive CD4+ T cells from a mixed lymphocyte reaction culture, sampled before intestinal transplant. Stated subset: CFSE-low proliferating T cells sorted from approximately 6-day pre-transplant mixed lymphocyte reaction (GvH or HvG direction). The receptors come from a human patient who received an intestinal transplant.

This clone was observed a few times. The CDR3 spells CASSWTGLNTEAFF. CDR3 nucleotide sequence: TGTGCCAGCAGCTGGACAGGCTTGAACACTGAAGCTTTCTTT. The rearrangement links TRBV5-8 to TRBJ1-1; 7 bases are a match to TRBD1. The germline gives CDR1 SGHTS, CDR2 YDEGEE. V was pared by 3 bases and J by 0 bases, with 2 bases of the junction left unmatched. This CDR3 is 14 amino acids long.

This clone was seen a few times. This chain connects TRBV2 to TRBJ1-1; 7 nucleotides match TRBD1. The CDR3 consists of 12 residues. Germline V lookup: CDR1 SNHLY, CDR2 FYNNEI. V was clipped by 6 bases and J by 4 bases; unmatched bases: 2. The CDR3 region is CASRSGGTEAFF. The CDR3, as DNA: TGTGCCAGCAGATCAGGGGGCACTGAAGCTTTCTTT.

Worth noting for this clone: An end of the junction does not agree with germline; a read error may underlie this. The chain combines TRBV30 with TRBJ2-5; the D gene is possibly TRBD2 (7 bases). The CDR3 extends over 16 amino acids. Germline assignment: CDR1 GTSNPN and CDR2 SVGIG (reference sequence). The DNA for the CDR3 is TGTGCCGGGAGGGACGGTCTAGTTAGGGGGGGGGAGACCCAGTACTTC. Encoded protein: CAGRDGLVRGGETQYF.

The chain employs TRBV5-1 and TRBJ2-5; 12 positions agree with TRBD2. The germline gives CDR1 SGHRS, CDR2 YFSETQ. The CDR3 contains 16 residues. V lost 4 bases, J lost 6 bases, and 10 bases stayed unmatched. CDR3 DNA sequence: TGCGCCAGCAGCCACCATACTAGCGGGAGGACGCAGACCCAGTACTTC. This translates into CASSHHTSGRTQTQYF.

In this sample, this clone turned up a few times. The chain carries TRBV7-2 and TRBJ1-4; D uncertain. The CDR3 spans 15 residues. The V gene lost 1 base and the J gene lost 5 bases, with 11 bases spanning the gap. Germline CDR1 SGHTA, CDR2 FQGNSA. The CDR3 DNA sequence: TGTGCCAGCAGCTTAGGTGGATTTGCGAATGAAAAACTGTTTTTT. Amino acids: CASSLGGFANEKLFF.

The gene calls are TRBV18 and TRBJ1-6; no reliable D call. The CDR3 is 15 residues long. The V gene lost 2 bases and the J gene lost 10 bases, with 15 bases spanning the gap. Germline-derived CDR1 and CDR2 are KGHSH and LQKENI. CDR3 in DNA: TGTGCCAGCTCACCAGGGAACGCCCCCGGGTCACCCCTCCACTTT. Translated, it gives CASSPGNAPGSPLHF.

This clone was observed a few times. A much larger clone differs by one base, so this may be a read error. Other nucleotide sequences in the sample specify the same CDR3. CDR3 coding DNA: TGTGCCAGCAGTTACAGTCTCCTTGGGGTGAGCTACGAGCAGTACTTC. It specifies CASSYSLLGVSYEQYF. The chain links TRBV6-5 to TRBJ2-7; D not resolved. Trimming shortened V by 2 bases and J by 3 bases, and 17 bases separated the two germline ends. CDR3 length equals 16 residues. CDR1 is MNHEY, CDR2 SVGAGI, per germline.

The V gene is TRBV11-1, the J gene TRBJ2-7, with TRBD1 matching 9 bases. This CDR3 comprises 14 residues. Trimming took 4 bases from V and 6 from J; bases not matched to a gene: 7. Per the germline V gene, CDR1 is SGHAT and CDR2 is FQDESV (reference sequence). In nucleotides, the CDR3 is TGTGCCAGCAGCTGGCTTGGGACAGGGAGCGAGCAGTACTTC. Amino acid sequence: CASSWLGTGSEQYF.

CDR3 in amino acids: CASSPWTSGYTGELFF. The CDR3 DNA follows: TGTGCCAGCAGCCCATGGACTAGCGGTTACACCGGGGAGCTGTTTTTT. The chain links TRBV14 to TRBJ2-2; TRBD2 matches 10 bases. Germline CDR1 is SGHDN and CDR2 is FVKESK. With V trimmed by 4 bases and J by 3 bases, 5 bases remained unmatched. This CDR3 contains 16 residues.

This clone was seen a few times. This chain links TRBV19 with TRBJ1-6; D remains ambiguous. The germline V gene has CDR1 LNHDA and CDR2 SQIVND (reference sequence). V lost 10 bases and J 7 bases, leaving 14 bases between the germline ends. This CDR3 has 13 amino acids. The CDR3 here is CATSGWTNSPLHF. CDR3 sequence (DNA): TGTGCCACCTCAGGATGGACCAATTCACCCCTCCACTTT.

By frequency in the sample, this clone is large (0.1 to 1%). The chain carries TRBV19 and TRBJ1-5; D perhaps matches TRBD1 (5 bases). Trimming took off 5 bases at V and 6 bases at J, with 11 bases between the two ends. The CDR3 contains 13 residues. The germline CDR1 and CDR2 sequences are LNHDA and SQIVND (reference sequence). The CDR3 nucleotides read TGTGCCAGTAGTTGGTACCAGGGTCAGCCCCAGCATTTT. Its protein product is CASSWYQGQPQHF.

In its sample, this clone is medium-sized. The chain joins TRBV21-1 to TRBJ1-1. TRBV21-1 has pseudogene status. This CDR3 is 15 amino acids long. DNA of the CDR3: TGTGCCAGCACCTCTTGCGGCAGTCGGGGCACTGAAGCTTTCTTT. It codes for CASTSCGSRGTEAFF.

This chain uses TRBV5-1 with TRBJ1-2; D is undetermined. Germline V gives CDR1 SGHRS, CDR2 YFSETQ. The CDR3 is made up of 13 amino acids. V was trimmed by 4 bases and J by 4 bases, leaving 11 bases between them. CDR3: CASSPRTGYGYTF. For the CDR3, the DNA is TGCGCCAGCAGCCCCCGGACGGGCTATGGCTACACCTTC.

The chain has TRBV6-6 and TRBJ2-7; weak D call: TRBD2 (5 bases). The CDR3 has 13 residues. V lost 8 bases, J lost 0 bases, and 11 bases lay in between. The V gene's germline CDR1 is MNHNY and CDR2 SVGAGI (reference sequence). CDR3 amino acids: CASVTGSSYEQYF. The DNA of the CDR3 is TGTGCCAGCGTGACGGGGAGCTCCTACGAGCAGTACTTC.

This clone was counted a few times. This chain joins TRBV6-5 and TRBJ1-2, with D maybe TRBD1 (6 bases). V was trimmed by 2 bases and J by 1 base, leaving 14 bases between them. This CDR3 is built from 16 residues. CDR1 is MNHEY and CDR2 is SVGAGI in the germline V gene. Written as DNA, the CDR3 is TGTGCCAGCAGTTACGTGGACAGACCCTTTAACTATGGCTACACCTTC. Translation: CASSYVDRPFNYGYTF.

By share, this clone counts as medium-sized (0.01 to 0.1%). The V call is TRBV28, the J call TRBJ2-2; 12 nucleotides agree with TRBD2. This CDR3 has 16 amino acids. Looked up from germline, CDR1 is MDHEN and CDR2 is SYDVKM. V gave up 6 bases and J gave up 7 bases; unmatched junction bases: 9. The chain's CDR3 is CASSPPSGRAIGELFF. The DNA for the CDR3 is TGTGCCAGCAGCCCTCCTAGCGGGAGGGCCATCGGGGAGCTGTTTTTT.

The CDR3 nucleotides read TGTGCCAGCAGCTTTGTTCCCCACACTGAAGCTTTCTTT. It encodes CASSFVPHTEAFF. The rearrangement uses TRBV4-2 and TRBJ1-1; D unclear. The CDR3 spans 13 residues. Germline V gene data show CDR1 as LGHNA and CDR2 as YNFKEQ. V lost 5 bases to trimming and J lost 3 bases, with 10 bases between them.

This chain connects TRBV5-4 to TRBJ1-2; D call uncertain. There are 13 residues in the CDR3. CDR1 is SGHNT and CDR2 is YYREEE in the germline V gene (reference sequence). V was pared by 2 bases and J by 8 bases, with 13 bases between. In DNA, the CDR3 is TGTGCCAGCAGCTTCCTCGGAGAATGGGGCTACACCTTC. Its translation: CASSFLGEWGYTF.

This clone came up a few times. The CDR3 region is CASSLVGSRGNIQYF. DNA of the CDR3: TGCGCCAGCAGCTTGGTTGGCTCTCGGGGAAACATTCAGTACTTC. This chain links TRBV5-1 with TRBJ2-4; TRBD2 is a possible D gene (5 bases). Deletions cut 0 bases from V and 6 bases from J, with 13 bases between. The V gene's germline CDR1 is SGHRS and CDR2 YFSETQ. The CDR3 runs to 15 residues.

This clone was recorded a few times. The chain recombines TRBV6-1 with TRBJ2-3; D might be TRBD2 (5 bases). The germline V gene encodes CDR1 MNHNS and CDR2 SASEGT. The V end was cut by 5 bases, the J end by 7 bases, with 16 bases between. The CDR3 has 14 residues. This CDR3 reads CASSLTSTGNTQYF. CDR3 coding DNA: TGTGCCAGCAGTCTTACTAGTACCGGGAATACGCAGTATTTT.

The chain uses TRBV7-3 and TRBJ2-1; D remains ambiguous. The germline CDR1 and CDR2 sequences are SGHTA and FQGTGA. This CDR3 has 15 residues. Trimming shortened V by 5 bases and J by 5 bases, and 16 bases separated the two germline ends. CDR3 DNA sequence: TGTGCCAGCAGCCCAACTACCTCGGGCCACAATGAGCAGTTCTTC. Protein sequence: CASSPTTSGHNEQFF. Based on the CDR3 plus reference TRBV7-3 and TRBJ2-1, the full variable domain is GAGVSQTPSNKVTEKGKYVELRCDPISGHTALYWYRQSLGQGPEFLIYFQGTGAADDSGLPNDRFFAVRPEGSVSTLKIQRTERGDSAVYLCASSPTTSGHNEQFFGPGTRLTVL.

This sequence joins TRBV5-1 and TRBJ1-1; possible D gene TRBD1, 6 bases. Trimming took 2 bases from V and 2 from J, leaving 10 bases between them. Germline V gene data show CDR1 as SGHRS and CDR2 as YFSETQ. The CDR3 length is 14 residues. CDR3 residues: CASSLTGFNTEAFF. CDR3 DNA sequence: TGCGCCAGCAGCTTAACAGGGTTTAACACTGAAGCTTTCTTT. The full variable domain, in which reference TRBV5-1 and TRBJ1-1 provide the parts outside the CDR3, is KAGVTQTPRYLIKTRGQQVTLSCSPISGHRSVSWYQQTPGQGLQFLFEYFSETQRNKGNFPGRFSGRQFSNSRSEMNVSTLELGDSALYLCASSLTGFNTEAFFGQGTRLTVV.

This clone was counted a few times. This chain joins TRBV6-1 and TRBJ2-3, with 10 bases lining up with TRBD1. The CDR3 covers 14 residues. In germline, CDR1 is MNHNS, CDR2 SASEGT. Trimming cost V 5 bases and J 5 bases; bases outside gene matches: 4. The CDR3 here is CASSPWDRGDTQYF. The CDR3, as DNA: TGTGCCAGCAGTCCCTGGGACAGGGGAGATACGCAGTATTTT.

This clone was picked up a small number of times. This chain links TRBV19 with TRBJ1-5; a weak D match, TRBD1 (6 bases). The V gene lost 4 bases and the J gene lost 2 bases, with 6 bases spanning the gap. This CDR3 has 13 amino acids. From germline, CDR1 is LNHDA and CDR2 SQIVND (reference sequence). The CDR3 sequence is CASSTGGNQPQHF. The CDR3 nucleotides read TGTGCCAGTAGTACAGGGGGCAATCAGCCCCAGCATTTT. Based on the CDR3 plus reference TRBV19 and TRBJ1-5, the full variable domain is DGGITQSPKYLFRKEGQNVTLSCEQNLNHDAMYWYRQDPGQGLRLIYYSQIVNDFQKGDIAEGYSVSREKKESFPLTVTSAQKNPTAFYLCASSTGGNQPQHFGDGTRLSIL.

The chain combines TRBV7-9 with TRBJ2-1; the D gene is possibly TRBD2 (6 bases). The V gene's germline CDR1 is SEHNR and CDR2 FQNEAQ (reference sequence). This CDR3 has 16 amino acids. V was cut by 5 bases and J by 7 bases, with 21 bases left in between. The CDR3 here is CASSPSPGGSMNEQFF. The CDR3 DNA sequence: TGTGCCAGCAGCCCCTCCCCTGGGGGGTCAATGAATGAGCAGTTCTTC.

This clone has more than one count but fewer than ten. The chain is built from TRBV6-5 and TRBJ2-3, with D perhaps matching TRBD2 (7 bases). Germline V CDR1 and CDR2: MNHEY, SVGAGI. The ends were cut back, 7 bases at V and 6 bases at J, with 11 bases in the middle. This CDR3 spans 12 amino acids. In nucleotides, the CDR3 is TGTGCCAGCAAATCGGGGGGCGATACGCAGTATTTT. This translates into CASKSGGDTQYF.

This clone was detected a few times. The gene calls are TRBV30 and TRBJ2-3; 9 bases align to TRBD2. Germline-derived CDR1 and CDR2 are GTSNPN and SVGIG (reference sequence). The CDR3 covers 18 residues. The V segment lost 3 bases and the J segment 1 base; nucleotides outside the gene matches: 14. The CDR3 DNA follows: TGTGCCTGGAGCCTCCCGCGTGGCGGGAGGGTGGGCACAGATACGCAGTATTTT. It specifies CAWSLPRGGRVGTDTQYF.

Notes on this clone: Given a much more abundant clone one base away, this may be a read error. The chain is built from TRBV6-6 and TRBJ1-2; no clear D. CDR3 length equals 10 residues. Between the trimmed V and J ends, which lost 6 bases and 5 bases, there was a span of 4 bases. Germline V gene sequence: CDR1 MNHNY, CDR2 SVGAGI (reference sequence). The CDR3 coding sequence is TGTGCCAGCAGCTTGTATGGCTACACCTTC. It is translated as CASSLYGYTF.